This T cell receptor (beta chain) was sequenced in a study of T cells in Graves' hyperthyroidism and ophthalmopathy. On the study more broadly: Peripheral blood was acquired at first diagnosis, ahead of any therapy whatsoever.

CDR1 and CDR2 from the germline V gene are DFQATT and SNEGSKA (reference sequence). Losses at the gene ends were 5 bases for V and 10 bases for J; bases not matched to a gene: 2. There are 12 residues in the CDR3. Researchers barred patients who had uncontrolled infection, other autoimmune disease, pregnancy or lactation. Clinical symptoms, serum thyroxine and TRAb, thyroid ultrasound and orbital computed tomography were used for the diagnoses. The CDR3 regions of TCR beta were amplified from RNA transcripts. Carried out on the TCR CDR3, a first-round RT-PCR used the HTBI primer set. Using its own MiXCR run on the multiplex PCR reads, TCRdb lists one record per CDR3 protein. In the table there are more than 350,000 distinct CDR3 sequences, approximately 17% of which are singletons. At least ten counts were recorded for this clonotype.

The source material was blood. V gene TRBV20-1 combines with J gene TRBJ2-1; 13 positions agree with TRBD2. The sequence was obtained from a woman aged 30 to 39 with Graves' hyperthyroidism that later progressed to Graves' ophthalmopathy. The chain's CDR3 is CSAAGLAGEQFF. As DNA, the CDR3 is TGCAGTGCTGCGGGACTAGCGGGGGAGCAGTTCTTC.